The present T cell receptor (beta chain) was sequenced within a study of blood T cell repertoires in COVID-19. Generated by immunoSEQ multiplex PCR, the TCRdb table keeps only in-frame clones and is missing some. The table includes roughly 280,000 clones, about 87% detected once. The CDR3 is 15 amino acids. CDR1 and CDR2 from the germline V gene are SEHNR and FQNEAQ (reference sequence). V was clipped by 1 base and J by 5 bases, with 14 bases between them. The V gene is TRBV7-9, the J gene TRBJ1-2; D gene ambiguous. The sequence derives from a woman aged 60 to 75 with COVID-19, enrolled during active disease. The sample consisted of peripheral blood. This CDR3 reads CASSLGQNSLYGYTF. Here the CDR3 DNA reads TGTGCCAGCAGCTTAGGGCAGAACAGTCTATATGGCTACACCTTC.